Presented here are 9 T cell receptor beta chains from one specimen sequenced in a study of T cell responses to AZD1222 COVID-19 vaccine. Assay used: immunoSEQ multiplex PCR; TCRdb lists only in-frame clones, some missing. Seen here are just over 60,000 clones, around three quarters observed once, and the top ten hold more than 12%. Specimen: peripheral blood, collected on day 0 of AZD1222 vaccination. The receptors here all came from an adult in good health.

This chain joins TRBV6-5 and TRBJ1-1, with D perhaps matching TRBD1 (5 bases). Trimming cost V 4 bases and J 2 bases, with 11 bases left between them. The germline gives CDR1 MNHEY, CDR2 SVGAGI. This CDR3 region has 14 residues. CDR3 sequence: CASSFRDGNTEAFF. CDR3 sequence (DNA): TGTGCCAGCAGTTTCCGGGACGGTAACACTGAAGCTTTCTTT.

The chain combines TRBV7-2 with TRBJ2-5, with 11 bases identical to TRBD2. V dropped 1 base and J dropped 12; count of bases not matched to a gene: 7. Germline loops: CDR1 SGHTA, CDR2 FQGNSA. The CDR3 has 14 residues. CDR3 DNA sequence: TGTGCCAGCAGCTTAGAAACCTCGACTAGCGGGAAGTACTTC. This sequence encodes CASSLETSTSGKYF.

This sequence joins TRBV27 and TRBJ2-2; D may be TRBD1 (6 bases). The V and J ends lost 2 bases and 3 bases respectively, with 10 bases between them. Germline V CDR1 and CDR2: MNHEY, SMNVEV (reference sequence). CDR3 length: 15 residues. CDR3 protein: CASSLRDTYTGELFF. The CDR3 DNA sequence: TGTGCCAGCAGTTTAAGGGACACTTACACCGGGGAGCTGTTTTTT.

The V gene is TRBV4-3, the J gene TRBJ1-4, with D unclear. CDR1 LGHNA and CDR2 YSLEER come from the germline V gene. Trimming shortened V by 3 bases and J by 5 bases, and 19 bases separated the two germline ends. This CDR3 has 17 residues. The chain's CDR3 is CASSQEQFDWANEKLFF. The CDR3 DNA follows: TGCGCCAGCAGCCAGGAGCAGTTCGACTGGGCCAATGAAAAACTGTTTTTT.

The chain couples TRBV27 to TRBJ2-5; unclear D gene. The CDR3 sequence is 11 residues long. The germline V gene has CDR1 MNHEY and CDR2 SMNVEV (reference sequence). V dropped 8 bases and J dropped 5 bases, with 9 bases sitting between them. The CDR3 reads CASRELETQYF. In nucleotides, the CDR3 is TGTGCCAGCCGCGAGCTCGAGACCCAGTACTTC.

As for this clone: This same CDR3 is encoded by further DNA sequences in the sample. The V and J genes are TRBV5-1 and TRBJ2-1; D not resolved. Trimming took off 4 bases at V and 7 bases at J, with 6 bases between the two ends. The CDR3 has 11 residues. Germline V CDR1 and CDR2: SGHRS, YFSETQ. CDR3 sequence: CASSLGNEQFF. The CDR3 nucleotides read TGCGCCAGCAGCCTGGGAAATGAGCAGTTCTTC.

The rearrangement links TRBV5-4 to TRBJ2-4; D remains ambiguous. V lost 0 bases to trimming and J lost 15 bases, with 13 bases between them. This CDR3 contains 12 residues. Per the germline V gene, CDR1 is SGHNT and CDR2 is YYREEE (reference sequence). This CDR3 reads CASSLEVGLWYF. The DNA for the CDR3 is TGTGCCAGCAGCTTGGAGGTGGGGTTGTGGTACTTC.

The J gene is TRBJ1-3, the V gene TRBV28, with unresolved D. Trimming took off 6 bases at V and 2 bases at J, with 14 bases between the two ends. There are 15 residues in the CDR3. Germline CDR1 and CDR2: MDHEN and SYDVKM. The CDR3 loop reads CASSYGRDAGNTIYF. The CDR3 nucleotides read TGTGCCAGCAGCTATGGCCGGGATGCTGGAAACACCATATATTTT.

This clone showed up just a few times. CDR3 sequence reads: CASSLMGGVYEQYF. The CDR3 DNA follows: TGTGCCAGCAGCTTAATGGGTGGGGTCTACGAGCAGTACTTC. The rearrangement uses TRBV7-9 and TRBJ2-7, with unresolved D. Germline CDR1 SEHNR, CDR2 FQNEAQ (reference sequence). Trimming stripped 2 bases from V and 3 bases from J, with 11 bases between. The CDR3 has 14 amino acids.